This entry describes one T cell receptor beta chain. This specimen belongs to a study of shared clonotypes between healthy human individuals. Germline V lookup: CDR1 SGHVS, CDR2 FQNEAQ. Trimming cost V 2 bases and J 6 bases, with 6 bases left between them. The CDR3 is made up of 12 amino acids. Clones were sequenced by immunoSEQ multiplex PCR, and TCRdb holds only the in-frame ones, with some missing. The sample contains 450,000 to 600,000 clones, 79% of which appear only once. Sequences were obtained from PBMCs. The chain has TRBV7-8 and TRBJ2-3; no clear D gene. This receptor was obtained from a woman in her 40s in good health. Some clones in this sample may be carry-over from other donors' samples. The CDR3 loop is CASSLNEDTQYF. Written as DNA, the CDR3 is TGTGCCAGCAGCTTAAATGAGGATACGCAGTATTTT. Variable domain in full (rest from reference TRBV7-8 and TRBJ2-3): GAGVSQSPRYKVAKRGQDVALRCDPISGHVSLFWYQQALGQGPEFLTYFQNEAQLDKSGLPSDRFFAERPEGSVSTLKIQRTQQEDSAVYLCASSLNEDTQYFGPGTRLTVL.